The 4 T cell receptor beta chains reported below all come from one sample, sequenced in a study of T cell responses to AZD1222 COVID-19 vaccine. Libraries were prepared by immunoSEQ multiplex PCR; TCRdb keeps only in-frame clonotypes and omits some of them. The sample comprises around 150,000 clones, roughly 92% of which are singletons, and approximately 4.7% rests with the top ten. The specimen comprised peripheral blood, sampled on day 0 of AZD1222 vaccination. The receptors stem from an adult in good health.

This chain uses TRBV6-6 with TRBJ1-6; maybe TRBD1 (5 bases). Germline CDR1 is MNHNY and CDR2 is SVGAGI (reference sequence). The CDR3 runs 17 residues. The ends were cut back, 5 bases at V and 0 bases at J, with 14 bases in the middle. CDR3 loop: CASSLPTESSYNSPLHF. The CDR3 nucleotides read TGTGCCAGCAGTCTCCCGACAGAAAGCTCCTATAATTCACCCCTCCACTTT.

V is TRBV27 and J is TRBJ1-2; weak D call: TRBD1 (5 bases). Trimming left V 2 bases short and J 8 bases short, with 15 bases between. Germline V CDR1 and CDR2: MNHEY, SMNVEV (reference sequence). This CDR3 has 14 residues. The CDR3 reads CASSLKRGGHGYTF. In DNA form, the CDR3 reads TGTGCCAGCAGTTTAAAGAGGGGAGGTCACGGCTACACCTTC.

This clone turned up a few times. The chain joins TRBV7-9 to TRBJ1-2; 10 nucleotides line up with TRBD1. CDR3 length: 15 amino acids. Germline V CDR1 and CDR2: SEHNR, FQNEAQ (reference sequence). V dropped 8 bases and J dropped 0; count of bases not matched to a gene: 6. The CDR3 loop is CASGGQGVSNYGYTF. The CDR3 coding sequence is TGTGCCAGCGGAGGACAGGGGGTTTCTAACTATGGCTACACCTTC.

The V gene is TRBV11-2, the J gene TRBJ2-1; D not resolved. CDR3 length: 13 amino acids. Trimming removed 1 base at V and 6 bases at J, with 7 bases between. CDR1 is SGHAT and CDR2 is FQNNGV in the germline V gene. The CDR3: CASSLGVGNEQFF. CDR3 nucleotides: TGTGCCAGCAGCTTAGGCGTTGGCAATGAGCAGTTCTTC.